The source of this T cell receptor (beta chain) is a study of blood T cell repertoires in COVID-19. Study-wide context: There were acute and convalescent COVID-19 samples, and they came from the United States, Italy and Spain. Nucleic acid was either cDNA or gDNA, and it came from T cells, B-cell-depleted T cells, or PBMCs.

Methods used by the authors: It was from reference gene primer amplification that nucleated cell counts were estimated. TCRdb's table, derived via immunoSEQ multiplex PCR, lists solely in-frame clones and lacks some. V and J calls and clone size are as listed in that table; D and trimming were resolved from the DNA. The sample has 250,000 to 300,000 clones, less than 90% seen once. The sample taken for sequencing was peripheral blood. This receptor was taken from a man aged 60-69 years who had recovered from COVID-19.

In DNA, the CDR3 is TGTGCCAGCAGTTACTCCGGGACAGGGGTTCGGTACGAGCAGTACTTC. This codes for CASSYSGTGVRYEQYF. The V call is TRBV6-2 or TRBV6-3, the J call TRBJ2-7, with 10 bases aligning to TRBD1. The CDR3 consists of 16 residues. Looked up from germline, CDR1 is MNHEY and CDR2 is SVGEGT. J gave up 4 bases and V 0 bases, and 6 bases lay outside the gene matches.